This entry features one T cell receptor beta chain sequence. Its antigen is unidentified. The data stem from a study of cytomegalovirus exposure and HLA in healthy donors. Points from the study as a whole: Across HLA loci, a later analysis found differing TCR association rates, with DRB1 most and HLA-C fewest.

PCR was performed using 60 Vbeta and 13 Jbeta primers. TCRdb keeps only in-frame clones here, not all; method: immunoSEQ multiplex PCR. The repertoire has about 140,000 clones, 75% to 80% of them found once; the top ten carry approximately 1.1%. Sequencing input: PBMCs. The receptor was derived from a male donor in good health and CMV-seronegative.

The CDR3 loop is CASSGTAGGYGYTF. The CDR3 nucleotides read TGTGCCAGTAGTGGAACAGCGGGAGGTTATGGCTACACCTTC. The chain uses TRBV19 and TRBJ1-2; no definite D call. Trimming shortened V by 5 bases and J by 5 bases, and 15 bases separated the two germline ends. Germline V gives CDR1 LNHDA, CDR2 SQIVND (reference sequence). This CDR3 is 14 amino acids long.